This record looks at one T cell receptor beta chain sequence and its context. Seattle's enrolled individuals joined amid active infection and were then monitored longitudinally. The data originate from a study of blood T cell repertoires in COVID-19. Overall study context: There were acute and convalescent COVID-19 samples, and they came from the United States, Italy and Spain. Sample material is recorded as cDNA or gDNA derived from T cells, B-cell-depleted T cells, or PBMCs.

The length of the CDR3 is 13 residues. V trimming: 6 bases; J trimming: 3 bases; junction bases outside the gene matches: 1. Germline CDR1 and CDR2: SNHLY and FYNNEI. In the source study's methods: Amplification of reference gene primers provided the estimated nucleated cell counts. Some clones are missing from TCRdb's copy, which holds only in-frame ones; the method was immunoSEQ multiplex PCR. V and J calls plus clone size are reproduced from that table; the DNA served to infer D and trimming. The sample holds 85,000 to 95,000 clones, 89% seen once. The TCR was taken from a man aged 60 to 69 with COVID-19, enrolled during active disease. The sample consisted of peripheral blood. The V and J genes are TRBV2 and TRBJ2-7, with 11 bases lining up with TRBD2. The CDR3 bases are TGTGCCAGCAGGGGACTAGCGGACTACGAGCAGTACTTC. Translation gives CASRGLADYEQYF.